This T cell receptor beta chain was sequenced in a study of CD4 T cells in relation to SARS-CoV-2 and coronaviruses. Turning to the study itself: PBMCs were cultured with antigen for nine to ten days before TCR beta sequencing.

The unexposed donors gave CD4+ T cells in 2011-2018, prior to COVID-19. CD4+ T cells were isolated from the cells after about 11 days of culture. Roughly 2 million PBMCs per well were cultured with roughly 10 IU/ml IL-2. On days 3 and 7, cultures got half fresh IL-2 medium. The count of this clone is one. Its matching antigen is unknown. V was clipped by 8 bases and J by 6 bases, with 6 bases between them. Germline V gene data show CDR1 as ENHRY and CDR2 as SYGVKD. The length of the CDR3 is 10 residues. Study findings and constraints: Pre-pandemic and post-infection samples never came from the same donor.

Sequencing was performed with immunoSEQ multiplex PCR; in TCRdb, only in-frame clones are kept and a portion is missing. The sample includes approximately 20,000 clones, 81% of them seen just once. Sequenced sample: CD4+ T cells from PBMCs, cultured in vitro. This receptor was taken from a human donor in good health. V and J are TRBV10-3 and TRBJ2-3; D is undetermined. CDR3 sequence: CAIGVDTQYF. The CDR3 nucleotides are TGTGCCATCGGGGTGGATACGCAGTATTTT.